The present T cell receptor (beta chain) was sequenced within a study of PD-1 blockade in classical Hodgkin lymphoma. Stated time point: cycle 4 day 1 (C4D1), after about 6 weeks of nivolumab. All the patients suffered relapse after autologous stem cell transplantation, and brentuximab vedotin exposure differed. This CDR3 has 15 amino acids. Germline V lookup: CDR1 SGHKS, CDR2 YYEKEE (reference sequence). V was clipped by 3 bases and J by 5 bases, with 17 bases between them. With respect to this clone: The antigen is not known.

Study-level findings and limits: Whoever responded completely had baseline diversity much like that seen in newly diagnosed patients. When nivolumab was started under 1 year after ASCT, patients were excluded. With CD4+ cells, TCR diversity rose significantly by C4D1, but not with CD8+ cells.

The protocol was immunoSEQ multiplex PCR, while the TCRdb copy is restricted to in-frame clones and leaves out a portion. Of about 90,000 clones in the sample, 75% to 95% were seen once. This material consisted of peripheral blood mononuclear cells (PBMCs), taken before the fourth cycle of nivolumab. The sequence came from a human donor with classical Hodgkin lymphoma. This chain connects TRBV5-5 to TRBJ2-5; D is perhaps TRBD1 (6 bases). The CDR3: CASSSRSGAEETQYF. CDR3 bases: TGTGCCAGCAGCTCCCGATCAGGGGCAGAGGAGACCCAGTACTTC.